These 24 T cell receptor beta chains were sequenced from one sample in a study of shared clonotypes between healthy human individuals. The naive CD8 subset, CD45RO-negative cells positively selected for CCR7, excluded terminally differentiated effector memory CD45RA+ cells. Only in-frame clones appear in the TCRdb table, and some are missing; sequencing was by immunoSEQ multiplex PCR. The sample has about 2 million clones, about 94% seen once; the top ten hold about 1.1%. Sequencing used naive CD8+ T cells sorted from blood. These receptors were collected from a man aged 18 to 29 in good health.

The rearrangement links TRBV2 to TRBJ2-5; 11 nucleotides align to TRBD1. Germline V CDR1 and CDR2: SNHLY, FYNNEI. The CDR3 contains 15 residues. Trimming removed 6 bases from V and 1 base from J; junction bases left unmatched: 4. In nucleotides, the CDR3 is TGTGCCAGCAGGGACAGGGGGCTGGGCCAAGAGACCCAGTACTTC. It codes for CASRDRGLGQETQYF. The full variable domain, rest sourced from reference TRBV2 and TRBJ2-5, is EPEVTQTPSHQVTQMGQEVILRCVPISNHLYFYWYRQILGQKVEFLVSFYNNEISEKSEIFDDQFSVERPDGSNFTLKIRSTKLEDSAMYFCASRDRGLGQETQYFGPGTRLLVL.

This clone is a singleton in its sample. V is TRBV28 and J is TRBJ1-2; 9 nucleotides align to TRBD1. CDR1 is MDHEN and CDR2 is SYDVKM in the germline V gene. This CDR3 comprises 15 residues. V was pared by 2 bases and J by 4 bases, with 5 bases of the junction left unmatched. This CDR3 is CASSLGTGITYGYTF. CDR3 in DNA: TGTGCCAGCAGTTTAGGGACAGGGATAACCTATGGCTACACCTTC.

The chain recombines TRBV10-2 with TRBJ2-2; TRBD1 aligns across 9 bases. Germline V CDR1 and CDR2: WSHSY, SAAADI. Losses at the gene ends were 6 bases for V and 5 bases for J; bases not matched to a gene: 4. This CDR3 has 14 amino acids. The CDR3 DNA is TGCGCCAGCAGACCCGGACAGGGGACCGGGGAGCTGTTTTTT. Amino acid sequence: CASRPGQGTGELFF.

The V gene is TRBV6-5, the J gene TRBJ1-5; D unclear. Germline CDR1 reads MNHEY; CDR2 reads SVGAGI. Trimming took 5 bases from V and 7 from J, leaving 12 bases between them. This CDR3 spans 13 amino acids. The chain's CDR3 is CASSQVSDQPQHF. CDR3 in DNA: TGTGCCAGCAGTCAGGTATCGGACCAGCCCCAGCATTTT.

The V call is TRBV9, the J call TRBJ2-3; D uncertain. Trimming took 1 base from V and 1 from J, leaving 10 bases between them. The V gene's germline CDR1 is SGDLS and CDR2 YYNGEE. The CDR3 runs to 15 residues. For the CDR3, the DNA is TGTGCCAGCAGCGTAAGTCTGGATGGCACAGATACGCAGTATTTT. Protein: CASSVSLDGTDTQYF.

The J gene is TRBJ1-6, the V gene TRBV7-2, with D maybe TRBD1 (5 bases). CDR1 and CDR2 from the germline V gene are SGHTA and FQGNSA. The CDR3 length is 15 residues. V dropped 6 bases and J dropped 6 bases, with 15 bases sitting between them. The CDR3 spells CASRGRGSVNSPLHF. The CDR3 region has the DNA TGTGCCAGCAGAGGCCGGGGCAGTGTTAATTCACCCCTCCACTTT.

The CDR3 sequence is CASSPWGLAGFPPETQYF. CDR3 DNA sequence: TGTGCCAGCAGCCCCTGGGGCCTAGCGGGGTTCCCTCCAGAGACCCAGTACTTC. The gene calls are TRBV5-6 and TRBJ2-5; 9 bases match TRBD2. CDR1 and CDR2 (germline): SGHDT, YYEEEE. This CDR3 is built from 18 residues. V was clipped by 4 bases and J by 4 bases; unmatched bases: 17.

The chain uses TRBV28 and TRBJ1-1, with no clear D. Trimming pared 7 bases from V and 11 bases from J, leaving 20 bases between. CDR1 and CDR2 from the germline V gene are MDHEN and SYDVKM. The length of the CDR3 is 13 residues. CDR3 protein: CASIDPENLLAFF. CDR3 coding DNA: TGTGCCAGCATAGATCCCGAAAACCTCCTGGCTTTCTTT.

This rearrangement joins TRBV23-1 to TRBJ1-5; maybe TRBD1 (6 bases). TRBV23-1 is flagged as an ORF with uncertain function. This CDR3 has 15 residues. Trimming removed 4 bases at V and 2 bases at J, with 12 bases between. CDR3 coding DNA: TGCGCCAGCAGTCGGGGGGGGCGCGGCAATCAGCCCCAGCATTTT. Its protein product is CASSRGGRGNQPQHF.

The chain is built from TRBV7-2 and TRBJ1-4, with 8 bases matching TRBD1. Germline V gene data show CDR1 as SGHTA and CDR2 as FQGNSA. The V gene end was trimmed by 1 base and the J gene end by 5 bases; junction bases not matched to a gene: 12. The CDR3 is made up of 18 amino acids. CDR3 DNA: TGTGCCAGCAGCTTAGTCGTAGGGGATCGGACAGGGAATGAAAAACTGTTTTTT. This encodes CASSLVVGDRTGNEKLFF.

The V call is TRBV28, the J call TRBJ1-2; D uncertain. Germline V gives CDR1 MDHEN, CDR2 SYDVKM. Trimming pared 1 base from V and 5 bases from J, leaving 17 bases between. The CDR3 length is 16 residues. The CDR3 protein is CASSLSPETIKYGYTF. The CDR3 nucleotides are TGTGCCAGCAGTTTATCCCCGGAGACGATCAAATATGGCTACACCTTC.

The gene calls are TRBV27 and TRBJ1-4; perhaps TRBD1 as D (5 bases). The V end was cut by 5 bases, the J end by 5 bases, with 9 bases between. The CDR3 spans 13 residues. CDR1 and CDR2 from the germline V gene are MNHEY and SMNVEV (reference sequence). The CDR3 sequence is CASSPGGNEKLFF. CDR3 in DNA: TGTGCCAGCAGTCCGGGGGGGAATGAAAAACTGTTTTTT.

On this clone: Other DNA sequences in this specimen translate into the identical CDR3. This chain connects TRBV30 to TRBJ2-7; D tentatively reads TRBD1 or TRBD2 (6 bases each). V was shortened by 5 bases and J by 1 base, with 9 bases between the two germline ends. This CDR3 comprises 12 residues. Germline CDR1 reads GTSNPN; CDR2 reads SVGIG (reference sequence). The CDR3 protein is CAWEGGSYEQYF. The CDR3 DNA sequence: TGTGCCTGGGAGGGGGGATCCTACGAGCAGTACTTC. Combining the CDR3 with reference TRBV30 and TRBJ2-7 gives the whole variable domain SQTIHQWPATLVQPVGSPLSLECTVEGTSNPNLYWYRQAAGRGLQLLFYSVGIGQISSEVPQNLSASRPQDRQFILSSKKLLLSDSGFYLCAWEGGSYEQYFGPGTRLTVT.

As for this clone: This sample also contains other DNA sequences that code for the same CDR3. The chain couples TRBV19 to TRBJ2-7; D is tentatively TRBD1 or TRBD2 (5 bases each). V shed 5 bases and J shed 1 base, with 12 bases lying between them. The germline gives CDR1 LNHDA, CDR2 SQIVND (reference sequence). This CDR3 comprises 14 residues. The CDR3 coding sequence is TGTGCCAGTAGTTCACGGGACGGATCCTACGAGCAGTACTTC. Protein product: CASSSRDGSYEQYF.

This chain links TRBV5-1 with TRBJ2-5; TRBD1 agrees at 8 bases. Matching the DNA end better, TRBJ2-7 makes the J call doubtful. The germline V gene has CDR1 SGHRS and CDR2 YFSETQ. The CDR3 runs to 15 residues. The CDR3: CASSVPGQASYEQYF. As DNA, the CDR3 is TGCGCCAGCAGCGTACCGGGACAGGCCTCCTACGAGCAGTACTTC.

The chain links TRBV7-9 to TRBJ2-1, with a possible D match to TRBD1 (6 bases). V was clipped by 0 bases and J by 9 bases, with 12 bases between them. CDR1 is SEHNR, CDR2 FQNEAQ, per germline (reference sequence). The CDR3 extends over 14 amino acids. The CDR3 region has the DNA TGTGCCAGCAGCTTAGCTGACAGGCCTGGTGAGCAGTTCTTC. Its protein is CASSLADRPGEQFF.

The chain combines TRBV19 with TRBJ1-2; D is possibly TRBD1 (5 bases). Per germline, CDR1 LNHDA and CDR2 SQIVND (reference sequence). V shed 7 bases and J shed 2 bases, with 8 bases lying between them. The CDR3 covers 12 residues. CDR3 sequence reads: CASMGGNYGYTF. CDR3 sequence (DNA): TGTGCCAGTATGGGGGGAAACTATGGCTACACCTTC.

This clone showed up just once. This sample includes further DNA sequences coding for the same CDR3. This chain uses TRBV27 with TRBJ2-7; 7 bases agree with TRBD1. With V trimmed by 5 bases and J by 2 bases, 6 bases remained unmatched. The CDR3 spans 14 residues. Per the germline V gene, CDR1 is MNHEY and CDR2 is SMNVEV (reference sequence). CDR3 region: CASSPGTATYEQYF. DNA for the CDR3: TGTGCCAGCAGTCCCGGGACAGCAACCTACGAGCAGTACTTC.

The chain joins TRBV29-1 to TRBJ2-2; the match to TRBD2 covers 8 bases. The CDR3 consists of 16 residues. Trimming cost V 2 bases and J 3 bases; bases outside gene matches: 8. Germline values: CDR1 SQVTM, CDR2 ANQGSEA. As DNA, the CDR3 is TGCAGCGTTGAATTAGCGGGGAACGGTCACACCGGGGAGCTGTTTTTT. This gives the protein CSVELAGNGHTGELFF.

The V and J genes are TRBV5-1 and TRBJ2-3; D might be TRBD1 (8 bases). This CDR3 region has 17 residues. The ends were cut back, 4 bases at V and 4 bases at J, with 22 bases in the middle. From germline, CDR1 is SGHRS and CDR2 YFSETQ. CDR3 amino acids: CASSLGIGGDRPDTQYF. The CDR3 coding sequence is TGCGCCAGCAGCCTGGGAATAGGGGGGGACAGGCCAGATACGCAGTATTTT.

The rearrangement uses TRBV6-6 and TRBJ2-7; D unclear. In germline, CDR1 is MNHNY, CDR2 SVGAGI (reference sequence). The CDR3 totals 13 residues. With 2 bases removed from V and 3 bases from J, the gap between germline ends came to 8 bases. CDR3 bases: TGTGCCAGCAGTTACCAGGACGGCTACGAGCAGTACTTC. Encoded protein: CASSYQDGYEQYF.

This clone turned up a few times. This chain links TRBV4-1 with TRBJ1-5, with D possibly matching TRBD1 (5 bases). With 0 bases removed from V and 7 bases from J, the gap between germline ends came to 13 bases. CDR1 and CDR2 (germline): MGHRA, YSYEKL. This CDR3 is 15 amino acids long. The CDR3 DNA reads TGCGCCAGCAGCCAAGATCTTGACAGTATGCAGCCCCAGCATTTT. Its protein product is CASSQDLDSMQPQHF.

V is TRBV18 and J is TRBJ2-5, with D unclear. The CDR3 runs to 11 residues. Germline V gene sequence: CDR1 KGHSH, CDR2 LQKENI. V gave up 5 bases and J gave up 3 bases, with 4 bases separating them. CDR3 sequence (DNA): TGTGCCAGCTCATGGGAAGAGACCCAGTACTTC. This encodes CASSWEETQYF.

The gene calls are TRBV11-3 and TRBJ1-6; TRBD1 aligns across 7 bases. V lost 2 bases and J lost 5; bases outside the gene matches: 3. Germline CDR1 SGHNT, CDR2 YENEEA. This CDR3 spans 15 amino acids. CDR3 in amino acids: CASSLRGQNNSPLHF. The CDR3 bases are TGTGCCAGCAGCTTAAGGGGACAGAATAATTCACCCCTCCACTTT.